A single sample gave rise to the 28 T cell receptor beta chains below, sequenced in a study of blood T cell repertoires in COVID-19. The assay was immunoSEQ multiplex PCR, and TCRdb's table has in-frame clones only and misses some. The table lists under 450,000 clones, approximately 86% of them singletons. Sequences were obtained from peripheral blood. The receptors were sampled from a woman in her sixties or seventies with COVID-19, enrolled during active disease.

The chain links TRBV21-1 to TRBJ2-3; the table assigns TRBD2, which was not confirmed against the DNA. TRBV21-1 is tagged as a pseudogene. The CDR3 is 16 residues long. DNA of the CDR3: TGTGCCAGCAGCAAAGGGGGACTAGCGGGGGCGTCTGGGTGGTATTTT. As protein: CASSKGGLAGASGWYF.

V usage is TRBV5-1 and J usage is TRBJ2-7; a weak D match, TRBD1 (5 bases). Germline V gene data show CDR1 as SGHRS and CDR2 as YFSETQ. Trimming removed 0 bases from V and 2 bases from J, with 9 bases in between. CDR3 length: 14 residues. Here the CDR3 DNA reads TGCGCCAGCAGCTTGGTCCAGGGAACCTACGAGCAGTACTTC. Translating gives CASSLVQGTYEQYF. The whole variable domain, remainder taken from reference TRBV5-1 and TRBJ2-7, is KAGVTQTPRYLIKTRGQQVTLSCSPISGHRSVSWYQQTPGQGLQFLFEYFSETQRNKGNFPGRFSGRQFSNSRSEMNVSTLELGDSALYLCASSLVQGTYEQYFGPGTRLTVT.

V and J are TRBV18 and TRBJ1-1; 7 bases fit TRBD1. Germline CDR1 is KGHSH and CDR2 is LQKENI. CDR3 length: 18 residues. The trim removed 2 bases at V and 0 bases at J, leaving 12 bases unmatched. The DNA for the CDR3 is TGTGCCAGCTCACCAAGGGACGGGGGGGGACAGCTGAACACTGAAGCTTTCTTT. Its translation: CASSPRDGGGQLNTEAFF.

CDR3 sequence reads: CASSTSTGADTEAFF. CDR3 in DNA: TGTGCCAGCTCAACTTCGACAGGGGCGGACACTGAAGCTTTCTTT. The chain combines TRBV18 with TRBJ1-1; 8 bases fit TRBD1. The CDR3 is 15 residues long. Trimming cost V 5 bases and J 3 bases; bases outside gene matches: 8. Germline CDR1 KGHSH, CDR2 LQKENI.

The genes are TRBV29-1 and TRBJ2-2; 9 bases map to TRBD2. Germline V gives CDR1 SQVTM, CDR2 ANQGSEA. CDR3 length: 12 residues. J gave up 6 bases and V 7 bases, and 3 bases lay outside the gene matches. The CDR3 spells CSGGLAAGELFF. Here the CDR3 DNA reads TGCAGCGGGGGACTAGCCGCCGGGGAGCTGTTTTTT.

The V call is TRBV27, the J call TRBJ1-5; no definite D call. Germline V lookup: CDR1 MNHEY, CDR2 SMNVEV (reference sequence). Trimming removed 2 bases from V and 7 bases from J, with 12 bases in between. The CDR3 contains 14 residues. The CDR3 bases are TGTGCCAGCAGTTTAATGTCAGGCCGGCAGCCCCAGCATTTT. Translating it yields CASSLMSGRQPQHF.

CDR3 DNA sequence: TGCGCCAGCAGCCCCCGACTTGGCTCTGGGGCCAACGTCCTGACTTTC. Residues: CASSPRLGSGANVLTF. V is TRBV5-1 and J is TRBJ2-6; D is uncertain. CDR1 is SGHRS and CDR2 is YFSETQ in the germline V gene. CDR3 length: 16 amino acids. The germline V and J ends were trimmed by 4 bases and 0 bases, with 11 bases remaining between them. The full variable domain, rest sourced from reference TRBV5-1 and TRBJ2-6, is KAGVTQTPRYLIKTRGQQVTLSCSPISGHRSVSWYQQTPGQGLQFLFEYFSETQRNKGNFPGRFSGRQFSNSRSEMNVSTLELGDSALYLCASSPRLGSGANVLTFGAGSRLTVL.

The gene calls are TRBV2 and TRBJ2-1, with TRBD2 matching 15 bases. The CDR3 has 19 residues. J was trimmed by 7 bases and V by 0 bases; bases with no gene match: 10. The germline gives CDR1 SNHLY, CDR2 FYNNEI. CDR3 nucleotide sequence: TGTGCCAGCAGTGAAGCTTACCCGGGACTAGCGGGGGGTCGGAATGAGCAGTTCTTC. It specifies CASSEAYPGLAGGRNEQFF. Using reference TRBV2 and TRBJ2-1 for the parts outside the CDR3, the full variable domain is EPEVTQTPSHQVTQMGQEVILRCVPISNHLYFYWYRQILGQKVEFLVSFYNNEISEKSEIFDDQFSVERPDGSNFTLKIRSTKLEDSAMYFCASSEAYPGLAGGRNEQFFGPGTRLTVL.

The CDR3 reads CASSQEVHVSNTEAFF. The CDR3, as DNA: TGCGCCAGCAGCCAAGAGGTTCACGTGAGCAACACTGAAGCTTTCTTT. The rearrangement uses TRBV4-3 and TRBJ1-1; D not resolved. The V and J ends lost 0 bases and 2 bases respectively, with 13 bases between them. CDR3 length: 16 residues. Per the germline V gene, CDR1 is LGHNA and CDR2 is YSLEER.

The chain recombines TRBV18 with TRBJ2-3; the match to TRBD2 covers 11 bases. Germline CDR1 reads KGHSH; CDR2 reads LQKENI. With V trimmed by 0 bases and J by 6 bases, 20 bases remained unmatched. There are 21 residues in the CDR3. In DNA, the CDR3 is TGTGCCAGCTCACCACCGAGGGGGCTAGCGGGGGGCACTCCCAACGTCGATACGCAGTATTTT. Translated: CASSPPRGLAGGTPNVDTQYF. Combining the CDR3 with reference TRBV18 and TRBJ2-3 gives the whole variable domain NAGVMQNPRHLVRRRGQEARLRCSPMKGHSHVYWYRQLPEEGLKFMVYLQKENIIDESGMPKERFSAEFPKEGPSILRIQQVVRGDSAAYFCASSPPRGLAGGTPNVDTQYFGPGTRLTVL.

The table lists this clone with a few counts. The chain couples TRBV7-2 to TRBJ2-3; D not resolved. The CDR3 loop spans 14 amino acids. V lost 5 bases, J lost 2 bases, and 11 bases lay in between. Germline CDR1 reads SGHTA; CDR2 reads FQGNSA. CDR3 nucleotides: TGTGCCAGCAGCCCCGGTCCCCACACAGATACGCAGTATTTT. Translating it yields CASSPGPHTDTQYF.

The rearrangement links TRBV30 to TRBJ1-2; TRBD1 matches at 7 bases. The V gene's germline CDR1 is GTSNPN and CDR2 SVGIG (reference sequence). Germline trimming cut 4 bases from V and 4 bases from J; bases unmatched to any gene: 18. The CDR3 loop spans 17 amino acids. CDR3 protein: CAWIKLKSRDSGYGYTF. The CDR3 DNA sequence: TGTGCCTGGATTAAATTGAAATCCCGGGACAGTGGCTATGGCTACACCTTC.

The DNA for the CDR3 is TGTGCCAGCAGCGCGAGGACAGGGCGTTTCCAAGAGACCCAGTACTTC. This codes for CASSARTGRFQETQYF. This sequence joins TRBV9 and TRBJ2-5; TRBD1 agrees at 8 bases. V was clipped by 3 bases and J by 1 base; unmatched bases: 8. Germline V CDR1 and CDR2: SGDLS, YYNGEE. CDR3 length: 16 residues.

This clone has just a few counts. The chain joins TRBV6-4 to TRBJ1-6, with 10 bases fitting TRBD1. This CDR3 region has 14 residues. Germline CDR1 MRHNA, CDR2 SNTAGT. V dropped 4 bases and J dropped 11; count of bases not matched to a gene: 5. CDR3 coding DNA: TGTGCCAGCAGTGTCCGGGACAGGGGAACACCCCTCCACTTT. This translates into CASSVRDRGTPLHF.

The chain combines TRBV19 with TRBJ2-3, with a tentative D call TRBD2 (6 bases). The ends were cut back, 5 bases at V and 2 bases at J, with 17 bases in the middle. Germline CDR1 is LNHDA and CDR2 is SQIVND (reference sequence). CDR3 length: 16 residues. The CDR3 DNA follows: TGTGCCAGTAGTGGGCGGGTGGGGGGATACACAGATACGCAGTATTTT. This sequence encodes CASSGRVGGYTDTQYF.

The rearrangement joins TRBV18 to TRBJ1-2, with TRBD1 as a possible D gene (6 bases). CDR1 and CDR2 (germline): KGHSH, LQKENI. Trimming left V 1 base short and J 5 bases short, with 11 bases between. There are 14 residues in the CDR3. CDR3: CASSPRTETYGYTF. In DNA, the CDR3 is TGTGCCAGCTCACCACGGACAGAGACATATGGCTACACCTTC.

This clone appeared a single time. V gene TRBV11-2 combines with J gene TRBJ1-1, with TRBD1 matching over 7 bases. CDR3 length: 14 amino acids. The V gene end was trimmed by 2 bases and the J gene end by 5 bases; junction bases not matched to a gene: 5. Germline V gene lookup returns CDR1 SGHAT and CDR2 FQNNGV. CDR3 DNA sequence: TGTGCCAGCAGCTTATGGGACAGCTCTACTGAAGCTTTCTTT. Its protein is CASSLWDSSTEAFF. The full variable domain, completed using reference TRBV11-2 and TRBJ1-1, is EAGVAQSPRYKIIEKRQSVAFWCNPISGHATLYWYQQILGQGPKLLIQFQNNGVVDDSQLPKDRFSAERLKGVDSTLKIQPAKLEDSAVYLCASSLWDSSTEAFFGQGTRLTVV.

The V call is TRBV9, the J call TRBJ1-3, with 7 positions matching TRBD1. The length of the CDR3 is 17 residues. V dropped 3 bases and J dropped 4; count of bases not matched to a gene: 13. Germline CDR1 and CDR2: SGDLS and YYNGEE. The CDR3 protein is CASSALYTGELGNTIYF. In DNA, the CDR3 is TGTGCCAGCAGCGCTTTATATACAGGGGAATTGGGAAACACCATATATTTT.

This clone was recorded once. The chain joins TRBV5-5 to TRBJ2-1; 9 positions match TRBD1. The CDR3 runs 15 residues. Germline V gene sequence: CDR1 SGHKS, CDR2 YYEKEE (reference sequence). V lost 1 base, J lost 4 bases, and 3 bases stayed unmatched. CDR3: CASSLTGGIYNEQFF. CDR3 nucleotides: TGTGCCAGCAGCTTGACAGGGGGCATATACAATGAGCAGTTCTTC.

The gene calls are TRBV30 and TRBJ1-2; TRBD1 is a possible D gene (6 bases). This CDR3 region has 17 residues. Trimming left V 3 bases short and J 7 bases short, with 27 bases between. Germline CDR1 is GTSNPN and CDR2 is SVGIG (reference sequence). In DNA form, the CDR3 reads TGTGCCTGGAGCCCCCGGGGGGCAGGGAAGAGTCTCTCTGGCTACACCTTC. As protein: CAWSPRGAGKSLSGYTF.

The J gene is TRBJ1-4, the V gene TRBV9, with D possibly being TRBD1 (5 bases). The CDR3 is 13 amino acids. V dropped 4 bases and J dropped 7 bases, with 11 bases sitting between them. Germline V gene lookup returns CDR1 SGDLS and CDR2 YYNGEE. As DNA, the CDR3 is TGTGCCAGCAGCCCGGACATTAGTGAAAAACTGTTTTTT. Protein: CASSPDISEKLFF. Complete variable domain (other parts from reference TRBV9 and TRBJ1-4): DSGVTQTPKHLITATGQRVTLRCSPRSGDLSVYWYQQSLDQGLQFLIQYYNGEERAKGNILERFSAQQFPDLHSELNLSSLELGDSALYFCASSPDISEKLFFGSGTQLSVL.

This rearrangement joins TRBV4-3 to TRBJ2-1, with D possibly matching TRBD2 (6 bases). The CDR3 extends over 16 amino acids. V lost 0 bases to trimming and J lost 9 bases, with 18 bases between them. CDR1 and CDR2 (germline): LGHNA, YSLEER. CDR3 sequence: CASSQDGAGYIGEQFF. CDR3 DNA sequence: TGCGCCAGCAGCCAAGATGGGGCGGGGTATATTGGTGAGCAGTTCTTC.

The rearrangement joins TRBV4-1 to TRBJ2-1; weak D call: TRBD1 (6 bases). The CDR3 is 17 residues long. From germline, CDR1 is MGHRA and CDR2 YSYEKL. V was pared by 1 base and J by 4 bases, with 17 bases between. The chain's CDR3 is CASSQAVQGEGYNEQFF. Here the CDR3 DNA reads TGCGCCAGCAGCCAAGCGGTACAGGGAGAAGGTTACAATGAGCAGTTCTTC.

This clone was seen only a few times. The chain employs TRBV10-1 and TRBJ1-2; D is ambiguous. The ends were cut back, 3 bases at V and 0 bases at J, with 5 bases in the middle. Germline assignment: CDR1 WNHNN and CDR2 SYGVQD (reference sequence). CDR3 length: 13 amino acids. CDR3 loop: CASSDSANYGYTF. The DNA for the CDR3 is TGCGCCAGCAGTGATTCAGCTAACTATGGCTACACCTTC.

The chain links TRBV12-3 or TRBV12-4 to TRBJ2-7; D unresolved. Trimming removed 5 bases from V and 8 bases from J, with 13 bases in between. The CDR3 has 12 amino acids. This CDR3 is CASSGPWLKQYF. CDR3 bases: TGTGCCAGCAGTGGCCCGTGGCTGAAGCAGTACTTC.

The CDR3 region is CASSLMGGETQYF. DNA of the CDR3: TGTGCCAGCAGCTTAATGGGAGGAGAGACCCAGTACTTC. V is TRBV7-3 and J is TRBJ2-5; a possible D gene is TRBD2 (6 bases). V dropped 1 base and J dropped 4 bases, with 7 bases sitting between them. This CDR3 spans 13 amino acids. CDR1 is SGHTA and CDR2 is FQGTGA in the germline V gene. The whole variable domain, remainder taken from reference TRBV7-3 and TRBJ2-5, is GAGVSQTPSNKVTEKGKYVELRCDPISGHTALYWYRQSLGQGPEFLIYFQGTGAADDSGLPNDRFFAVRPEGSVSTLKIQRTERGDSAVYLCASSLMGGETQYFGPGTRLLVL.

A single count supports this clone. This sequence joins TRBV10-3 and TRBJ2-2, with unresolved D. The V gene's germline CDR1 is ENHRY and CDR2 SYGVKD. Trimming cost V 4 bases and J 3 bases, with 12 bases left between them. This CDR3 has 15 residues. The CDR3 here is CAISGSSQYTGELFF. CDR3 nucleotides: TGTGCCATCAGTGGATCGTCACAGTACACCGGGGAGCTGTTTTTT.

This clone came up once. The genes are TRBV5-1 and TRBJ2-5, with 9 bases that match TRBD1. Unmatched junction bases numbered 18, after V lost 4 bases and J lost 5 bases. Per germline, CDR1 SGHRS and CDR2 YFSETQ. The CDR3 consists of 18 residues. CDR3 protein: CASSPQPAGTGYEETQYF. CDR3 coding DNA: TGCGCCAGCAGCCCTCAACCCGCCGGGACAGGGTATGAGGAGACCCAGTACTTC.